This TCR beta chain was found in a study of CD8+ T cells in alopecia areata. The overall study: Among treated patients, oral tofacitinib was administered at 5 to 10 mg twice daily.

Regarding treatment: oral pan-JAK inhibitor, 5-10 mg twice daily. Those with alopecia areata gave lesional scalp punch biopsies and peripheral blood. Germline V gives CDR1 SNHLY, CDR2 FYNNEI. The CDR3 runs 11 residues. V lost 2 bases, J lost 7 bases, and 2 bases lay in between. Study-wide results and caveats: An increase in clonality over normal scalp was evident in lesional scalp, especially alopecia totalis/universalis. Tofacitinib delivered significant drops in scalp clonality and in expanded CD8+ clones among the top 100.

cDNA prepared by RNA extraction and subsequent reverse transcription served as the template for sequencing. Clones were read by immunoSEQ multiplex PCR, and TCRdb kept only the in-frame ones, dropping some. The data hold more than 110,000 clones, with 50% to 65% observed a single time. Points on this clone: What it binds is unknown.

The V call is TRBV2, the J call TRBJ1-4, with D uncertain. This TCR was recovered from a human donor with alopecia areata. The sequences come from CD8+ T cells sorted from blood, collected at week 4, from a patient treated with tofacitinib. CDR3 nucleotide sequence: TGTGCCAGCAGTGAAAGTGAAAAACTGTTTTTT. It encodes CASSESEKLFF.